Listed here are 15 T cell receptor beta chains from one sample, sequenced in a study of human T cells and chemical hapten exposure. In TCRdb, the 5' RACE reads were re-called with MiXCR into one record per CDR3 protein. The sample has around 100,000 distinct CDR3 sequences; roughly 19% are singletons. The authors' total RNA extraction used unfractionated whole blood. The receptors originated from a human donor in good health.

This clonotype was counted only a few times. This chain links TRBV9 with TRBJ2-5; TRBD2 aligns across 11 bases. After removal of 2 bases from V and 3 bases from J, the junction contained 0 bases not matched to a gene. The germline gives CDR1 SGDLS, CDR2 YYNGEE. The CDR3 covers 14 residues. In nucleotides, the CDR3 is TGTGCCAGCAGCGTGGGACTAGCGGAAGAGACCCAGTACTTC. Protein product: CASSVGLAEETQYF.

The chain joins TRBV7-2 to TRBJ1-5; a weak D match, TRBD1 (5 bases). Germline V gives CDR1 SGHTA, CDR2 FQGNSA. CDR3 size: 13 residues. The V and J ends lost 4 bases and 3 bases respectively, with 7 bases between them. CDR3 loop: CASSYRSNQPQHF. The DNA of the CDR3 is TGTGCCAGCAGCTACAGGTCCAATCAGCCCCAGCATTTT.

This clonotype came up a few times. The CDR3 DNA is TGTGCCAGCCTACTCGCAGGACCGACTGAAGCTTTCTTT. This codes for CASLLAGPTEAFF. V gene TRBV28 combines with J gene TRBJ1-1; D is unclear. V lost 8 bases and J 5 bases, leaving 15 bases between the germline ends. The CDR3 covers 13 residues. Germline V gene data show CDR1 as MDHEN and CDR2 as SYDVKM.

This clonotype showed up just a few times. This chain joins TRBV24-1 and TRBJ2-1; TRBD1 matches 7 bases. V lost 7 bases to trimming and J lost 5 bases; unmatched junction nucleotides: 16. The CDR3 totals 17 residues. CDR1 and CDR2 from the germline V gene are KGHDR and SFDVKD. The chain's CDR3 is CATSARLRDSPDNEQFF. Written as DNA, the CDR3 is TGTGCCACCAGCGCCCGACTCAGGGACAGCCCCGACAATGAGCAGTTCTTC.

In this sample, this clonotype turned up a few times. The chain has TRBV5-6 and TRBJ2-7, with 10 bases lining up with TRBD1. Germline V gene sequence: CDR1 SGHDT, CDR2 YYEEEE. Trimming removed 1 base from V and 5 bases from J; junction bases left unmatched: 6. This CDR3 region has 15 residues. In DNA, the CDR3 is TGTGCCAGCAGCTTGTTGGGACAGGGGAGAAACGAGCAGTACTTC. Its protein product is CASSLLGQGRNEQYF.

The chain combines TRBV20-1 with TRBJ2-7, with 15 bases matching TRBD2. Germline CDR1 and CDR2: DFQATT and SNEGSKA (reference sequence). This CDR3 has 15 residues. V lost 6 bases and J lost 6; bases outside the gene matches: 9. Here the CDR3 DNA reads TGCAGTGCCCCTTCCCCGGGACTAGCGGGAGGCGAGCAGTACTTC. Its protein product is CSAPSPGLAGGEQYF.

The chain links TRBV20-1 to TRBJ2-6; TRBD1 aligns across 9 bases. This CDR3 contains 15 residues. V was clipped by 5 bases and J by 2 bases; unmatched bases: 4. Germline CDR1 is DFQATT and CDR2 is SNEGSKA (reference sequence). The DNA for the CDR3 is TGCAGTGCTGCGGGACAGGGTGCTGGGGCCAACGTCCTGACTTTC. It translates to CSAAGQGAGANVLTF.

This clonotype has a handful of counts. The chain joins TRBV19 to TRBJ1-4; 7 nucleotides align to TRBD1. Germline CDR1 LNHDA, CDR2 SQIVND (reference sequence). CDR3 size: 14 residues. With V trimmed by 8 bases and J by 7 bases, 10 bases remained unmatched. The CDR3 spells CASGSGGGLEKLFF. The CDR3 nucleotides are TGTGCCAGTGGCTCAGGGGGGGGCCTTGAAAAACTGTTTTTT.

This clonotype has a handful of counts. This sequence joins TRBV20-1 and TRBJ2-7; D possibly corresponds to TRBD2 (6 bases). Germline V gives CDR1 DFQATT, CDR2 SNEGSKA (reference sequence). This CDR3 is 11 amino acids long. V was pared by 7 bases and J by 4 bases, with 11 bases between. CDR3 amino acids: CSVGGLYEQYF. For the CDR3, the DNA is TGCAGTGTAGGCGGACTATACGAGCAGTACTTC.

This clonotype was detected only a few times. V is TRBV6-5 and J is TRBJ2-7; 8 bases align to TRBD2. From germline, CDR1 is MNHEY and CDR2 SVGAGI. V was clipped by 6 bases and J by 2 bases; unmatched bases: 18. The length of the CDR3 is 18 residues. The CDR3 reads CASSLTGSVAGPPYEQYF. The CDR3 nucleotides read TGTGCCAGCAGCTTGACAGGCTCCGTAGCGGGACCCCCCTACGAGCAGTACTTC.

This chain joins TRBV7-8 and TRBJ2-7; 9 nucleotides match TRBD1. J gave up 7 bases and V 1 base, and 11 bases lay outside the gene matches. CDR1 SGHVS and CDR2 FQNEAQ come from the germline V gene. There are 16 residues in the CDR3. CDR3 DNA: TGTGCCAGCAGCTTAGGTTTGACAGGGGGGCCCTCAGAGCAGTACTTC. Translated, it gives CASSLGLTGGPSEQYF.

This sequence joins TRBV5-1 and TRBJ2-1; TRBD2 aligns across 9 bases. The junction had 12 bases not matched to a gene; V was cut back by 4 bases and J by 7 bases. This CDR3 has 16 residues. Germline lookup yields CDR1 SGHRS and CDR2 YFSETQ. This CDR3 is CASSPILSREGNEQFF. CDR3 DNA sequence: TGCGCCAGCAGCCCCATCCTCTCGCGGGAGGGGAATGAGCAGTTCTTC.

A few counts support this clonotype. The rearrangement links TRBV20-1 to TRBJ2-1; 8 nucleotides match TRBD1. CDR1 and CDR2 (germline): DFQATT, SNEGSKA (reference sequence). This CDR3 contains 14 residues. The V segment lost 4 bases and the J segment 8 bases; nucleotides outside the gene matches: 10. The CDR3 reads CSATDRGLTYEQFF. The CDR3 DNA follows: TGCAGTGCTACCGACAGGGGTCTTACCTATGAGCAGTTCTTC.

In its sample, this clonotype was seen a few times. The chain links TRBV28 to TRBJ2-7, with 8 bases matching TRBD1. V lost 5 bases, J lost 3 bases, and 9 bases stayed unmatched. Germline V gives CDR1 MDHEN, CDR2 SYDVKM. This CDR3 region has 15 residues. The CDR3 here is CASSGTGLSHYEQYF. The CDR3 region has the DNA TGTGCCAGCAGTGGGACAGGACTATCCCACTACGAGCAGTACTTC.

This clonotype was seen more than once but under ten times. The genes are TRBV7-3 and TRBJ2-2, with unresolved D. The CDR3 runs 14 residues. Germline V gives CDR1 SGHTA, CDR2 FQGTGA. V was clipped by 3 bases and J by 1 base, with 6 bases between them. The CDR3 DNA reads TGTGCCAGCAGCTTTACAAAGAACACCGGGGAGCTGTTTTTT. It specifies CASSFTKNTGELFF.